This T cell receptor (beta chain) was recovered during a study of T cells in Graves' hyperthyroidism and ophthalmopathy. Whole-study context: Peripheral blood was drawn at first diagnosis, prior to all treatment. Overall study findings and caveats: Also found in blood were most expanded thyroid clonotypes above 0.001. Prediction of ophthalmopathy progression came a median approximately 6.5 months pre-onset.

CDR1 and CDR2 (germline): DFQATT, SNEGSKA (reference sequence). The trim removed 6 bases at V and 5 bases at J, leaving 7 bases unmatched. This CDR3 contains 14 residues. Used for diagnoses were clinical symptoms, serum thyroxine and TRAb, thyroid ultrasound and orbital computed tomography. In its sample, this clonotype was seen many times. As yet, its antigen is unknown. Authors of the study amplified TCR beta CDR3 regions from RNA transcripts. The HTBI set primed first-round TCR CDR3 RT-PCR. A single record per CDR3 protein comes from TCRdb applying MiXCR to the multiplex PCR reads. This sample yields about 770,000 distinct CDR3 sequences, of which approximately 18% are seen a single time; roughly a sixth belongs to the top ten.

The clonotype comes from a woman aged 45-60 years with Graves' hyperthyroidism that later progressed to Graves' ophthalmopathy. V gene TRBV20-1 combines with J gene TRBJ2-3, with TRBD1 matching over 11 bases. The specimen sequenced was blood. CDR3 loop: CSARGQGALDTQYF. The CDR3 DNA reads TGCAGTGCACGCGGACAGGGGGCTTTAGATACGCAGTATTTT.